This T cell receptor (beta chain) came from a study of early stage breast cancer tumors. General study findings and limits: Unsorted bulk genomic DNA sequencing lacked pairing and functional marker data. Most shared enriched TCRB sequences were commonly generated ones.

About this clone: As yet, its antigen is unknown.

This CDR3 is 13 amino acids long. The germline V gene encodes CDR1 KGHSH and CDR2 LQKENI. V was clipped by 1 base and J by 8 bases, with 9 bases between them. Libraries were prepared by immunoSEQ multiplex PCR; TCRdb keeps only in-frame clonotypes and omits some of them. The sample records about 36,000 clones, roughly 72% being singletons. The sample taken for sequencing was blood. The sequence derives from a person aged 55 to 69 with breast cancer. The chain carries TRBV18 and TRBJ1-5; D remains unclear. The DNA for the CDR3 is TGTGCCAGCTCACCACAAAACGGGAAGCCCCAGCATTTT. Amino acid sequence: CASSPQNGKPQHF.